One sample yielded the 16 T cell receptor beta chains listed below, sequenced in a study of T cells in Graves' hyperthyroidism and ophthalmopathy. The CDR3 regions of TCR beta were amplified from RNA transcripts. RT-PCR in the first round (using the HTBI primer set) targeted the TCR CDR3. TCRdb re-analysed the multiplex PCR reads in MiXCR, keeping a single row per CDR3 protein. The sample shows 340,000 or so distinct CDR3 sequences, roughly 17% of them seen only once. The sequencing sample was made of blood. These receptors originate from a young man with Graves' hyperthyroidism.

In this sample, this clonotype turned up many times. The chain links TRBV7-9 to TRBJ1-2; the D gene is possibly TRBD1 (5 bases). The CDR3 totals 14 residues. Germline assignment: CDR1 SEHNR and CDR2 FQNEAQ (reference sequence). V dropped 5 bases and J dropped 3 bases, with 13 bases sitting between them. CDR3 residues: CASSPSGGDYGYTF. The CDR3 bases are TGTGCCAGCAGCCCTTCAGGAGGGGACTATGGCTACACCTTC.

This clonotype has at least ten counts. CDR3 amino acids: CASSLGSSLDTQYF. The DNA of the CDR3 is TGCGCCAGCAGCTTGGGATCGTCCTTAGATACGCAGTATTTT. V is TRBV5-1 and J is TRBJ2-3; D is unresolved. The germline V gene encodes CDR1 SGHRS and CDR2 YFSETQ. V lost 0 bases and J 5 bases, leaving 10 bases between the germline ends. This CDR3 region has 14 residues.

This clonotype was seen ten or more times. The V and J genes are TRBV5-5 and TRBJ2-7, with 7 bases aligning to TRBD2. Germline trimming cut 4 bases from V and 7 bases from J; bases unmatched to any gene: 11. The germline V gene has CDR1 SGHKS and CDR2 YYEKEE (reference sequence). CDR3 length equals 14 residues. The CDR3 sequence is CASSIGLDVGEQYF. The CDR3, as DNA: TGTGCCAGCAGCATCGGACTAGACGTGGGGGAGCAGTACTTC.

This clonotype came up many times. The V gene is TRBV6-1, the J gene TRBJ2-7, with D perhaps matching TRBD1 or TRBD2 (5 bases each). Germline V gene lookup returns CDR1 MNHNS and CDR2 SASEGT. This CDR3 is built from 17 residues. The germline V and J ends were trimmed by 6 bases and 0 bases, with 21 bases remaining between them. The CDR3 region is CASSSGKGRASSYEQYF. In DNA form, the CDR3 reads TGTGCCAGCAGCTCCGGGAAGGGGCGGGCGAGCTCCTACGAGCAGTACTTC.

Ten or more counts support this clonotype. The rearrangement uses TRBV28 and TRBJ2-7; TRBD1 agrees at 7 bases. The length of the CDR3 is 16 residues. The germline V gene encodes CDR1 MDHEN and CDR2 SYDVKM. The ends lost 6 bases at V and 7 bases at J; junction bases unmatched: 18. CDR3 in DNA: TGTGCCAGCAGGGAAACCGGGACAGAGCAATGGGGGGAGCAGTACTTC. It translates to CASRETGTEQWGEQYF.

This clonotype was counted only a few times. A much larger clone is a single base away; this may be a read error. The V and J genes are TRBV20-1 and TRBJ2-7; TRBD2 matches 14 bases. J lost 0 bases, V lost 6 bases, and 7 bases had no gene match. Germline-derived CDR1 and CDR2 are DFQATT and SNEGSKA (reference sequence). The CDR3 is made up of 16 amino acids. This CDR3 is CSATGTSGSSSYEQYF. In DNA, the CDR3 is TGCAGTGCCACCGGGACTAGCGGGAGCTCCTCCTACGAGCAGTACTTC.

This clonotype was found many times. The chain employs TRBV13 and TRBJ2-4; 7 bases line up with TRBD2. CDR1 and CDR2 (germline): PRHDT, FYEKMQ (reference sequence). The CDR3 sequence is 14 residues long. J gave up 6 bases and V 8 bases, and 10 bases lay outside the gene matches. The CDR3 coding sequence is TGTGCCAGCCTAAACGGGAGGCGGGGAAACATTCAGTACTTC. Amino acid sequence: CASLNGRRGNIQYF.

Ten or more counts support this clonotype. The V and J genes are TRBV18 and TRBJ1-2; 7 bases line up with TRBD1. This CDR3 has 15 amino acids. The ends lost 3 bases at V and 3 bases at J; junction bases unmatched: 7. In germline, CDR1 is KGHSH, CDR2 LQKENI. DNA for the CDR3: TGTGCCAGCTCACCGGAGGAGGGGGCGTACTATGGCTACACCTTC. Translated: CASSPEEGAYYGYTF. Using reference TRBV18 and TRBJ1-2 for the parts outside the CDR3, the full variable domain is NAGVMQNPRHLVRRRGQEARLRCSPMKGHSHVYWYRQLPEEGLKFMVYLQKENIIDESGMPKERFSAEFPKEGPSILRIQQVVRGDSAAYFCASSPEEGAYYGYTFGSGTRLTVV.

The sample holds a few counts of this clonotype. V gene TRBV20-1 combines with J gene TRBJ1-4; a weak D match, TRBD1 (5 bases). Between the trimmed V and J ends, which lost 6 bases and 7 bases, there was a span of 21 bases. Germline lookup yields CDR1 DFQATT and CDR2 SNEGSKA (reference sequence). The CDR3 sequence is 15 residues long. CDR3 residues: CSAKPRVGRGEKLFF. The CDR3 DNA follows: TGCAGTGCCAAACCACGGGTGGGGCGCGGTGAAAAACTGTTTTTT.

CDR3 sequence (DNA): TGTGCCAGCTCACCCAACAGGGCTGATGGCTACACCTTC. Protein product: CASSPNRADGYTF. The chain is built from TRBV18 and TRBJ1-2; D possibly corresponds to TRBD1 (6 bases). The germline gives CDR1 KGHSH, CDR2 LQKENI. The CDR3 is made up of 13 amino acids. The V end was cut by 3 bases, the J end by 6 bases, with 11 bases between.

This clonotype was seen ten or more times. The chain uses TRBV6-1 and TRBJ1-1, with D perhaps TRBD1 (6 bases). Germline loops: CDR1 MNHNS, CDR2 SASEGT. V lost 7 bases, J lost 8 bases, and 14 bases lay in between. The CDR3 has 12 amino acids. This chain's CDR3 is CASNHRATEAFF. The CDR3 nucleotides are TGTGCCAGCAATCACAGGGCCACCGAAGCTTTCTTT.

The CDR3 nucleotides are TGTGCCAGCAGTGAAGGAGGTGCGGACACCGGGGAGCTGTTTTTT. This sequence encodes CASSEGGADTGELFF. The V gene is TRBV6-1, the J gene TRBJ2-2; D not resolved. The ends were cut back, 1 base at V and 3 bases at J, with 9 bases in the middle. The CDR3 length is 15 residues. CDR1 and CDR2 from the germline V gene are MNHNS and SASEGT.

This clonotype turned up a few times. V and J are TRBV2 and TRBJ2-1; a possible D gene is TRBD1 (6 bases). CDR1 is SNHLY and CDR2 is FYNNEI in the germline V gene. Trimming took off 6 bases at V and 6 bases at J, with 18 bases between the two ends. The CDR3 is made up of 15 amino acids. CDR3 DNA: TGTGCCAGCAGCGCACAGGGTAATTTGGGCAATGAGCAGTTCTTC. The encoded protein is CASSAQGNLGNEQFF.

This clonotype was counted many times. CDR3 in DNA: TGTGCCAGCAATAAAGAGGGTCATGAGCAGTTCTTC. Translated: CASNKEGHEQFF. The chain couples TRBV2 to TRBJ2-1; a possible D gene is TRBD2 (5 bases). Trimming removed 7 bases at V and 8 bases at J, with 12 bases between. This CDR3 comprises 12 residues. Germline V lookup: CDR1 SNHLY, CDR2 FYNNEI. Full variable domain (rest looked up from reference TRBV2 and TRBJ2-1): EPEVTQTPSHQVTQMGQEVILRCVPISNHLYFYWYRQILGQKVEFLVSFYNNEISEKSEIFDDQFSVERPDGSNFTLKIRSTKLEDSAMYFCASNKEGHEQFFGPGTRLTVL.

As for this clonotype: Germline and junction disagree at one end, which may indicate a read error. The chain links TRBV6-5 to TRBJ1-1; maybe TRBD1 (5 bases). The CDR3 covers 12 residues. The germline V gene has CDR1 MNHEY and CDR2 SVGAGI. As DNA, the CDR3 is TGTGCCAGCAGTTCTGGGGGGACTGAAGCTCTCTTT. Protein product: CASSSGGTEALF.

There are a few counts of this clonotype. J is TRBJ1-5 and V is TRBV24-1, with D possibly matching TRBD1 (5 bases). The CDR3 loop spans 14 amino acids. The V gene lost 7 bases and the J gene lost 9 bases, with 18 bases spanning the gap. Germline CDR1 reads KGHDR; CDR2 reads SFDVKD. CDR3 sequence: CATSETGTTGPQHF. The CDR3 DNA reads TGTGCCACCAGCGAAACCGGGACGACCGGGCCCCAGCATTTT.